This T cell receptor beta chain derives from a study of blood T cell repertoires in COVID-19. The overall study: Acute-phase and convalescent COVID-19 samples originated in the United States, Italy and Spain. Sources were T cells, B-cell-depleted T cells, or PBMCs; the material itself was cDNA or gDNA.

Methods used by the authors: Scientists estimated how many nucleated cells there were by amplifying reference gene primers. Assay: immunoSEQ multiplex PCR; the TCRdb copy retains only in-frame clones and omits some. V and J calls and clone size follow that table, whereas D and trimming were derived from the DNA. This table holds some 96,000 clones, roughly 85% found once. The CDR3 covers 15 residues. This clone appeared a single time. The rearrangement joins TRBV21-1 to TRBJ1-6; the table names TRBD1, a call not compared with the DNA. TRBV21-1 has pseudogene status. The TCR comes from a human donor in a cohort sampled during active COVID-19. The source material was peripheral blood. CDR3 residues: CASWSDRPYNSPLHF. For the CDR3, the DNA is TGTGCCAGCTGGTCTGACAGGCCCTATAATTCACCCCTCCACTTT.